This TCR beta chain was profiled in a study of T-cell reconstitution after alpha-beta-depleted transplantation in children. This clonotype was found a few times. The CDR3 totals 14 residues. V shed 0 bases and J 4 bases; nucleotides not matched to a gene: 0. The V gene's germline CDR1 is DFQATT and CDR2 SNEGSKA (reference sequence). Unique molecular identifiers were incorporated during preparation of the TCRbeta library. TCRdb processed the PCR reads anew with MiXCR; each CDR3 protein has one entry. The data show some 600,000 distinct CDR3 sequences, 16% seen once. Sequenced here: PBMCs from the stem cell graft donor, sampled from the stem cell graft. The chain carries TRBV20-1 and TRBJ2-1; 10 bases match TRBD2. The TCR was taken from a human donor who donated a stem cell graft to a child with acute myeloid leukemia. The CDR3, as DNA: TGCAGTGCTAGAGAACTAGCGGGGTACAATGAGCAGTTCTTC. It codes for CSARELAGYNEQFF.